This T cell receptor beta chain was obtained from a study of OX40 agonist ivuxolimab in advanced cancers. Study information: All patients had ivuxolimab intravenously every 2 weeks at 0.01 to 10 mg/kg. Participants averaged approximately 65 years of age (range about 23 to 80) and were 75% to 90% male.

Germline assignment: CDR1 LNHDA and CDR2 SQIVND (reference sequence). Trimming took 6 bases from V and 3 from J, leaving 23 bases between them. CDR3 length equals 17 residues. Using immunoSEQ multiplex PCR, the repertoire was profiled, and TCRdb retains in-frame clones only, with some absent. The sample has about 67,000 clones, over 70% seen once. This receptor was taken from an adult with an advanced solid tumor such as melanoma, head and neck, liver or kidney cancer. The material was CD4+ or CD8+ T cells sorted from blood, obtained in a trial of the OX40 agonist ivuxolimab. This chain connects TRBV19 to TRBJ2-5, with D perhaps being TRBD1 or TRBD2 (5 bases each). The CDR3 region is CASRGTTKAKSKETQYF. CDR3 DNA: TGTGCCAGTAGAGGGACCACGAAGGCTAAAAGTAAAGAGACCCAGTACTTC.